This TCR beta chain originates from a study of shared clonotypes between healthy human individuals. Study-level findings and limits: Unshared clonotypes carried lower generation probabilities than those common to all four donors. Larger richness was generally estimated for naive than memory subsets. The study found about 4.6% of naive CD4 clonotypes shared across several donors.

The method was immunoSEQ multiplex PCR; TCRdb's version includes in-frame clones alone and lacks a portion of them. The repertoire holds fewer than 400,000 clones, with approximately 79% as singletons. V lost 4 bases to trimming and J lost 8 bases, with 9 bases between them. Germline V gene lookup returns CDR1 SGHVS and CDR2 FNYEAQ. The CDR3 length is 12 residues. The sample holds one count of this clone. The antigen remains unidentified. The chain recombines TRBV7-6 with TRBJ2-1, with D unresolved. The TCR was taken from a man aged 25-45 years in good health. Sample: memory CD4+ T cells sorted from blood. Subset given: CD45RA-negative fraction. The CDR3 nucleotides are TGTGCCAGCAGCTCAGGTGGGGATGAGCAGTTCTTC. Translated, it gives CASSSGGDEQFF.